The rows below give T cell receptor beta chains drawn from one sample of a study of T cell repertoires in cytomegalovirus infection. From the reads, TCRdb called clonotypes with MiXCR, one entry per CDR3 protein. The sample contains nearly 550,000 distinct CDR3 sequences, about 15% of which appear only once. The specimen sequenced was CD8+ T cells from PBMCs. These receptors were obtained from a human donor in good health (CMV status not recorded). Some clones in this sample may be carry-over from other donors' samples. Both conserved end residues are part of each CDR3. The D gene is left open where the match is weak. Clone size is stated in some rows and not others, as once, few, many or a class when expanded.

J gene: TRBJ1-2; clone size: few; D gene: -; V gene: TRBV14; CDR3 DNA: TGTGCCAGCAGCCAAGATCGGGCCCCACTACGGGGCTACACCTTC; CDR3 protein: CASSQDRAPLRGYTF
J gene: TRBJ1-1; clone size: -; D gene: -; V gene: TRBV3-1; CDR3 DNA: TGTGCCAGCAGCCAAAGGGAGGGGAATACTGAAGCTTTCTTT; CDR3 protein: CASSQREGNTEAFF
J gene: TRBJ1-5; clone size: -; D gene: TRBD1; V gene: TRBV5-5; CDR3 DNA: TGTGCCAGCAGCTGGCAGTTGCAGGGGGCGAGAGGGCAGCCCCAGCATTTT; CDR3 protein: CASSWQLQGARGQPQHF
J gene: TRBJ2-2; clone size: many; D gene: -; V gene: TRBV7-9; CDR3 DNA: TGTGCCAGCAGCCCACAAAGCGGGTCGAGAACCGGGGAGCTGTTTTTT; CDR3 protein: CASSPQSGSRTGELFF
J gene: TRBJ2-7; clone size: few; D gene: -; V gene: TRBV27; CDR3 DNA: TGTGCTCAGCTTGGGAGCGAGCAGTACTTC; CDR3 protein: CAQLGSEQYF
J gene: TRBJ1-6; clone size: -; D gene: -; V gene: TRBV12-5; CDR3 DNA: TGTGCTAGTGGTTTAGCACGGTCGAATTCACCCCTCCACTTT; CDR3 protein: CASGLARSNSPLHF
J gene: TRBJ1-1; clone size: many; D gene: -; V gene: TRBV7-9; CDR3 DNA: TGTGCCAGCAGCTTACCCGGACAGTCTGAAGCTTTCTTT; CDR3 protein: CASSLPGQSEAFF
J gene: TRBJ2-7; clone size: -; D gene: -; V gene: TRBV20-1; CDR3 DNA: TGCAGTGCTAGAGAGGTAACAGTGAACGAGCAGTACTTC; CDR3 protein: CSAREVTVNEQYF
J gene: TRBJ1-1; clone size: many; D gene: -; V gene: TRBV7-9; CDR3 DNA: TGTGCCAGCAGCTCGACTATGAGGGCGGACACTGAAGCTTTCTTT; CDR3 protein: CASSSTMRADTEAFF
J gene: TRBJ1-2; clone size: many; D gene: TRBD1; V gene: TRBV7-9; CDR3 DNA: TGTGCCAGCAGCTCCCCGACCGGGACAGACTATGGCTACACCTTC; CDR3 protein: CASSSPTGTDYGYTF
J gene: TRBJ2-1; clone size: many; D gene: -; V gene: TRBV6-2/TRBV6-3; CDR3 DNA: TGTGCCAGCAGTTACGGGCTAGCATCTCACAATGAGCAGTTCTTC; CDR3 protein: CASSYGLASHNEQFF
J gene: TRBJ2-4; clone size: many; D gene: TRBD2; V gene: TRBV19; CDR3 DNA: TGTGCCAGTAGTACTCGACTAGCGGGAGGAGTCAAAAACATTCAGTACTTC; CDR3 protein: CASSTRLAGGVKNIQYF
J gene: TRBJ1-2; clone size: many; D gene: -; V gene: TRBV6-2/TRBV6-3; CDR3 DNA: TGTGCCAGCACATCCGTACGAGGACTCCTGAAACTTAACTATGGCTACACCTTC; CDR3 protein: CASTSVRGLLKLNYGYTF
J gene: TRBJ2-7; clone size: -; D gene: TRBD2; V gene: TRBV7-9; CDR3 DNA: TGTGCCAGCAGCTCCCGGACTAGCGGGAGGGCCTCCGGCTACGAGCAGTACTTC; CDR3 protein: CASSSRTSGRASGYEQYF
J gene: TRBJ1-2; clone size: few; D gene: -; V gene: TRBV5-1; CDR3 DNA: TGCGCCAGCAGCTTGGATGTAAGGGGCCATGGCTACACCTTC; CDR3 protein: CASSLDVRGHGYTF
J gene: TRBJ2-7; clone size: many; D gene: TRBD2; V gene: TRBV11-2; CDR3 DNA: TGTGCCAGCAGCCCGCGGGGACTAGCGGGAGATTATCCCTACGAGCAGTACTTC; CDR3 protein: CASSPRGLAGDYPYEQYF
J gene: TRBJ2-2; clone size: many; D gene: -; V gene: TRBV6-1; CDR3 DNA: TGTGCCAGGGGAGAAGAGAACACCGGGGAGCTGTTTTTT; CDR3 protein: CARGEENTGELFF
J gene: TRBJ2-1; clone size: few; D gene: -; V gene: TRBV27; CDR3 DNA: TGTGCCAGCAGTTTAGAGGTTAGCGCCAATGAGCAGTTCTTC; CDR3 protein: CASSLEVSANEQFF
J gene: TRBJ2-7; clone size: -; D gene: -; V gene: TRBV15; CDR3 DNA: TGTGCCACCAGCCCAATGCGGGGTTCCGAGCAGTACTTC; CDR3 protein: CATSPMRGSEQYF
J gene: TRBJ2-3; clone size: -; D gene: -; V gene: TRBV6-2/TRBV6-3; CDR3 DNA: TGTGCCAGCAGTTACCCCGGAACGCGGCCAGATACGCAGTATTTT; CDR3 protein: CASSYPGTRPDTQYF
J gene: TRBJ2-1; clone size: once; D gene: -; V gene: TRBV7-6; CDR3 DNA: TGTGCAAGCAGCTTAATCGGGGTCAGCTTATACAATGATCCGTTCTTC; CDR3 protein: CASSLIGVSLYNDPFF
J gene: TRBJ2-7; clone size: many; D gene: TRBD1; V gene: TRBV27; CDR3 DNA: TGTGCCAGCAGTCAACGGGACAGGGTCGCTTCCGAGCAGTACTTC; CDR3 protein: CASSQRDRVASEQYF
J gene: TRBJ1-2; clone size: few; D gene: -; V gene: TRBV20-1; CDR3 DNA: TGCAGTGCTAGAGGGGCGCCTTCTGTGGGTGGCTACACCTTC; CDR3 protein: CSARGAPSVGGYTF
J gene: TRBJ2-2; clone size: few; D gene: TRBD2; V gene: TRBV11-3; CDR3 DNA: TGTGCCAGCAGCTATAACCTAGCGGGAGATCGAACCGGGGAGCTGTTTTTT; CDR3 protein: CASSYNLAGDRTGELFF
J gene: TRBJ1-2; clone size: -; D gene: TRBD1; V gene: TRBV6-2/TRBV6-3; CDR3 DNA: TGTGCCAGCAGTTACTCGCCAGGGGGCGGTGGCTACACCTTC; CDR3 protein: CASSYSPGGGGYTF
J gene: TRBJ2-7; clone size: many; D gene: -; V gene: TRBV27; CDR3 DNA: TGTGCCAGCAGTCTGGCGGGAAATCGGGAGTACGAGCAGTACTTC; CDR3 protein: CASSLAGNREYEQYF
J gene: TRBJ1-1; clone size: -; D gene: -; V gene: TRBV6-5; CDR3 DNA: TGTGCCAGCAGTTACCGGGGGGCTCCTGAAGCTTTCTTT; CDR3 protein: CASSYRGAPEAFF
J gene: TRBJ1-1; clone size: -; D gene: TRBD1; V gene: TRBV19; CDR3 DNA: TGTGCCAGTAGTACGGGGACAGACCTTGGCACTGAAGCTTTCTTT; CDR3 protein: CASSTGTDLGTEAFF
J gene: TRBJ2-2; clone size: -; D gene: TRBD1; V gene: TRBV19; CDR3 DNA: TGTGCCAGTTCTGACAGGGGCCTCAACACCGGGGAGCTGTTTTTT; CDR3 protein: CASSDRGLNTGELFF
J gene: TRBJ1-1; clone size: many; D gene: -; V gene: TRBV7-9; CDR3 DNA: TGTGCCAGCAGCTTAGAGGCGCGGTTTAACTGGAACACTGAAGCTTTCTTT; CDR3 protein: CASSLEARFNWNTEAFF
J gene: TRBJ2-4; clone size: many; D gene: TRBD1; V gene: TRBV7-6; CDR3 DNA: TGTGCCAGCAGCACCCGGGACAGTAAAAACATTCAGTACTTC; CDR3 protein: CASSTRDSKNIQYF
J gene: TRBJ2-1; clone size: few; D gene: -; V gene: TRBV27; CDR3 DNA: TGTGCCAGCAGGGGGCCCCGGCCCAATGAGCAGTTCTTC; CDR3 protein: CASRGPRPNEQFF
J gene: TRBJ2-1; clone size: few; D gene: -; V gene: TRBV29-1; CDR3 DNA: TGCAGCGTTGAAGGTGCAGGGGCCAATGAGCAGTTCTTC; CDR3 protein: CSVEGAGANEQFF
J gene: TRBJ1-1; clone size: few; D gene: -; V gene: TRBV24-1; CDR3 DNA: TGTGCCACCAGTGACCTACAGGGCGGAGCTTTCTTT; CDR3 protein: CATSDLQGGAFF
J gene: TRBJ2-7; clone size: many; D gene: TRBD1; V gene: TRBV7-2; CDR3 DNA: TGTGCCAGCAGCTCGGACAGGGGGTTCTACGAGCAGTACTTC; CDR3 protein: CASSSDRGFYEQYF
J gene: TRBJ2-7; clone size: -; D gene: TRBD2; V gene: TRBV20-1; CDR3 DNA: TGCAGTGCTAGAGATAAAGCGGGAGGGTACGAGCAGTACTTC; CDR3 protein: CSARDKAGGYEQYF
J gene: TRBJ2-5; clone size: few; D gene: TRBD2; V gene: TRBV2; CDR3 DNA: TGTGCCAGCAGTGATGAGCTAGCGGGGGAAGAAGAGACCCAGTACTTC; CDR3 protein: CASSDELAGEEETQYF
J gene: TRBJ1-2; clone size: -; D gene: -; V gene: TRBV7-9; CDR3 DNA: TGTGCCAGCAGCCCCCCCGAACAGGGATACTATGGCTACACCTTC; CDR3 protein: CASSPPEQGYYGYTF
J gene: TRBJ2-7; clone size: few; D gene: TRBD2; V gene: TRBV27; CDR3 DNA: TGTGCCAGCAGTCCCCGGACTAGCGGGACCACCTACGAGCAGTACTTC; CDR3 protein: CASSPRTSGTTYEQYF
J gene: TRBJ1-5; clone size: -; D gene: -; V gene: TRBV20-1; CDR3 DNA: TGCAGTGCTAGGTGGGGGGGAAATCAGCCCCAGCATTTT; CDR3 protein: CSARWGGNQPQHF
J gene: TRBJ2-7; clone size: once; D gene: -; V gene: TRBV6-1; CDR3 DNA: TGTGCCAGCGTTATCCGGGGGGCCCCCTACGAGCAGTACTTC; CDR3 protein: CASVIRGAPYEQYF
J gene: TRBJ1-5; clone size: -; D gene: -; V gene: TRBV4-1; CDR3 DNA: TGCGCCAGCAGCCAAGAGCGGGGTGAGCCCCAGCATTTT; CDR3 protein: CASSQERGEPQHF
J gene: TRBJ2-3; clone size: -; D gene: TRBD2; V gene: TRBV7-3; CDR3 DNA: TGTGCCAGCAGCGCCACTAGCGGGGGGGCCTCTGGCACAGATACGCAGTATTTT; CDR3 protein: CASSATSGGASGTDTQYF
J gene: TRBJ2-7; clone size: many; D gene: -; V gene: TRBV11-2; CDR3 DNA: TGTGCCAGCAGCTTAAGAGGGGGCTACCGGGAGGATCCCGAGCAGTACTTC; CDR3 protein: CASSLRGGYREDPEQYF
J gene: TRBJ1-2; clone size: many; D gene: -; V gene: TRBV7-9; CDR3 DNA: TGTGCCAGCAGCTTGGGTCGCGCTAACTATGGCTACACCTTC; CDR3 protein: CASSLGRANYGYTF
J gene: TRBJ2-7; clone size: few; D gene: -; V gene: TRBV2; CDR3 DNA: TGTGCCAGCAGTGAAGCCGGGGGACAGATCTTC; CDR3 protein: CASSEAGGQIF
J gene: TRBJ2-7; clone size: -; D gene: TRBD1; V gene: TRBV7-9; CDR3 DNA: TGTGCCAGCAGCCATTCCCGGGACAGGGGAGCTCAGGAGCAGTACTTC; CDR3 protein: CASSHSRDRGAQEQYF
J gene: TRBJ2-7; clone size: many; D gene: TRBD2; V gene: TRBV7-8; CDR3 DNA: TGTGCCAGCAGATCCGGGACTAGCGTTCTCTACGAGCAGTACTTC; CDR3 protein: CASRSGTSVLYEQYF
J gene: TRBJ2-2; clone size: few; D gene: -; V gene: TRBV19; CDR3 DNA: TGTGCCAGTGAACCGGGACAAACGAACACCGGGGAGCTGTTTTTT; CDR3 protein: CASEPGQTNTGELFF
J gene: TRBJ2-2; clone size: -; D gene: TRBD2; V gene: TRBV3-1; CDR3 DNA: TGTGCCAGCAGCCAGGAGATTAGCGGGAGGGCCATCTCCGGGGAGCTGTTTTTT; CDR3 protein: CASSQEISGRAISGELFF
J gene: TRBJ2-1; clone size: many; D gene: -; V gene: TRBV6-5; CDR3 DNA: TGTGCCAGCCGAGGGGAGTCCTACAATGAGCAGTTCTTC; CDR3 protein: CASRGESYNEQFF
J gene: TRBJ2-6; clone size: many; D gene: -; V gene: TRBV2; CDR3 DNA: TGTGCCAGCAGCCCCCGAATTAGGGTCAGCTCTGGGGCCAACGTCCTGACTTTC; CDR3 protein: CASSPRIRVSSGANVLTF
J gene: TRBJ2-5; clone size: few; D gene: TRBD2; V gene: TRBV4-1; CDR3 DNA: TGCGCCAGCAGCACTAGCGGGGGGGCCGGGGAGACCCAGTACTTC; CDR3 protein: CASSTSGGAGETQYF
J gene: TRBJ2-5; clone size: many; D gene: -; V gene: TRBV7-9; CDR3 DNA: TGTGCCAGCAGCTTGAGGACAGAAGAGACCCAGTACTTC; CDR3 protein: CASSLRTEETQYF
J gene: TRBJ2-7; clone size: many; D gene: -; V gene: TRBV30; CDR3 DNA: TGTGCCTGGAGTAGCGGGCCATACTACGAGCAGTACTTC; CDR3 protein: CAWSSGPYYEQYF
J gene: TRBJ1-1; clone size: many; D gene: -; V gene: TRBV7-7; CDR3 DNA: TGTGCCAGCAGCTTATCGGCGAACACTGAAGCTTTCTTT; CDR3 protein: CASSLSANTEAFF
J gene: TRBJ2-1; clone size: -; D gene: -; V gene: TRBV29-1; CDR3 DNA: TGCAGCGCCCTCCGGGCCTCAGGAGATGAGCAGTTCTTC; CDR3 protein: CSALRASGDEQFF
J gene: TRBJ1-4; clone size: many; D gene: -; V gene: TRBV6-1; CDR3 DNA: TGTGCCAGCACACGGAGAGAACTGGGGGGAAAACTGTTTTTT; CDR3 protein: CASTRRELGGKLFF
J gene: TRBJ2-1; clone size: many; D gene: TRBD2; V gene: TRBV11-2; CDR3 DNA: TGTGCCAGCAGCAGCGGACTAGCGGGGGCCAGGAAGAACAATGAGCAGTTCTTC; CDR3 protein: CASSSGLAGARKNNEQFF